This T cell receptor beta chain was identified during a study of blood T cell repertoires in COVID-19. Study in general: There were acute and convalescent COVID-19 samples, and they came from the United States, Italy and Spain. The cDNA or gDNA used as material had been derived from T cells, B-cell-depleted T cells, or PBMCs.

The CDR3 is 14 amino acids. CDR1 and CDR2 from the germline V gene are SQVTM and ANQGSEA. Per the authors' pipeline: Estimated nucleated cell counts came from reference gene primer amplification. Clones were read by immunoSEQ multiplex PCR, and TCRdb kept only the in-frame ones, dropping some. For V, J and clone size, that table is used; D and trimming come from the DNA. The data hold about 480,000 clones, with 89% observed a single time. Followed longitudinally, the Seattle patients had been enrolled during active infection. Turning to this clone: Sequence at one end of the junction differs from germline and may be a read error.

The source material was peripheral blood. The receptor was derived from a man younger than 35 with COVID-19, enrolled during active disease. V gene TRBV29-1 combines with J gene TRBJ2-1; 7 bases map to TRBD2. CDR3 nucleotides: TGCAGCGCTGAAGGTTCGGCGGGGGTCGATGAGCAGTTCTTC. Encoded protein: CSAEGSAGVDEQFF.